The 18 T cell receptor beta chains below were found in one sample sequenced in a study of cytomegalovirus exposure and HLA in healthy donors. 60 Vbeta and 13 Jbeta primers were used in PCR. Assay: immunoSEQ multiplex PCR; the TCRdb copy retains only in-frame clones and omits some. The top ten hold 4.1% of the sample, which has some 150,000 clones, roughly 80% seen once. Sequenced input: PBMCs. All receptors come from a middle-aged man in good health and CMV-seropositive.

The V gene is TRBV5-6, the J gene TRBJ1-4; the D gene is possibly TRBD1 (6 bases). The CDR3 has 19 residues. Trimming left V 0 bases short and J 1 base short, with 19 bases between. Per germline, CDR1 SGHDT and CDR2 YYEEEE. In DNA, the CDR3 is TGTGCCAGCAGCTTGGACGACAGGAAAGGGATTCGAACTAATGAAAAACTGTTTTTT. It translates to CASSLDDRKGIRTNEKLFF.

V usage is TRBV5-5 and J usage is TRBJ1-5, with D perhaps TRBD1 (6 bases). Germline V CDR1 and CDR2: SGHKS, YYEKEE (reference sequence). This CDR3 contains 15 residues. V was cut by 2 bases and J by 7 bases, with 16 bases left in between. The CDR3 sequence is CASSFSGGHRQPQHF. CDR3 bases: TGTGCCAGCAGCTTTTCGGGGGGGCATCGGCAGCCCCAGCATTTT.

V gene TRBV5-1 combines with J gene TRBJ2-1, with a tentative D call TRBD1 (6 bases). Germline V lookup: CDR1 SGHRS, CDR2 YFSETQ. Trimming removed 1 base from V and 9 bases from J, with 20 bases in between. The CDR3 extends over 16 amino acids. The CDR3 spells CASSLWQGWELGEQFF. The CDR3 nucleotides read TGCGCCAGCAGCTTGTGGCAGGGGTGGGAGTTGGGTGAGCAGTTCTTC.

This clone was seen more than once but under ten times. V is TRBV18 and J is TRBJ2-5; D may be TRBD1 (6 bases). CDR1 KGHSH and CDR2 LQKENI come from the germline V gene. V was trimmed by 0 bases and J by 6 bases, leaving 20 bases between them. The CDR3 loop spans 17 amino acids. The CDR3 bases are TGTGCCAGCTCACCACCAGGCGTCCTACAGGGTGGACAGACCCAGTACTTC. Amino acids: CASSPPGVLQGGQTQYF.

A few counts support this clone. J is TRBJ1-1 and V is TRBV4-1, with D perhaps TRBD1 (5 bases). The germline CDR1 and CDR2 sequences are MGHRA and YSYEKL. This CDR3 is 14 amino acids long. The germline V and J ends were trimmed by 1 base and 0 bases, with 6 bases remaining between them. The CDR3 region is CASSQGQLNTEAFF. Here the CDR3 DNA reads TGCGCCAGCAGCCAAGGACAGTTGAACACTGAAGCTTTCTTT.

The V and J genes are TRBV7-9 and TRBJ2-5; 10 nucleotides align to TRBD2. Germline CDR1 is SEHNR and CDR2 is FQNEAQ (reference sequence). With 6 bases clipped from V and 4 bases from J, the junction kept 11 bases outside the gene matches. The CDR3 loop spans 16 amino acids. The CDR3 DNA is TGTGCCAGCAGTACTAAAGCGGGGGGGCCGGGAGAGACCCAGTACTTC. It codes for CASSTKAGGPGETQYF.

J is TRBJ2-7 and V is TRBV7-9; 12 bases map to TRBD2. V lost 5 bases to trimming and J lost 3 bases; unmatched junction nucleotides: 11. This CDR3 region has 17 residues. CDR1 and CDR2 (germline): SEHNR, FQNEAQ (reference sequence). In DNA form, the CDR3 reads TGTGCCAGCAGCCGGACTAGCGGGGAGAGAGTGGGCTACGAGCAGTACTTC. This encodes CASSRTSGERVGYEQYF.

CDR3 loop: CASSPRPTPVNTEAFF. Here the CDR3 DNA reads TGTGCCAGCAGTCCCCGTCCAACACCAGTGAACACTGAAGCTTTCTTT. The chain employs TRBV28 and TRBJ1-1; no definite D call. The CDR3 has 16 residues. The V gene's germline CDR1 is MDHEN and CDR2 SYDVKM. Trimming cost V 5 bases and J 0 bases, with 16 bases left between them.

The sample holds a few counts of this clone. The chain is built from TRBV7-9 and TRBJ2-2; 8 nucleotides line up with TRBD1. Trimming at V came to 2 bases and at J to 9 bases, leaving 14 bases not matched to a gene. The CDR3 has 17 residues. CDR1 and CDR2 (germline): SEHNR, FQNEAQ (reference sequence). The CDR3: CASSLKGTGELSRELFF. In DNA form, the CDR3 reads TGTGCCAGCAGCTTAAAGGGGACAGGAGAGCTATCCAGGGAGCTGTTTTTT.

A few counts support this clone. The rearrangement joins TRBV5-1 to TRBJ2-1; 12 bases match TRBD2. The CDR3 contains 17 residues. V was pared by 0 bases and J by 1 base, with 2 bases of the junction left unmatched. From germline, CDR1 is SGHRS and CDR2 YFSETQ. CDR3 in amino acids: CASSLGLAGASYNEQFF. The CDR3 bases are TGCGCCAGCAGCTTGGGACTAGCGGGAGCGTCCTACAATGAGCAGTTCTTC.

This clone has only a few counts. V gene TRBV19 combines with J gene TRBJ2-1; TRBD2 matches 8 bases. The CDR3 totals 17 residues. Germline-derived CDR1 and CDR2 are LNHDA and SQIVND (reference sequence). V trimming: 7 bases; J trimming: 5 bases; junction bases outside the gene matches: 16. CDR3 in DNA: TGTGCCAGTACCTTCTCGGGGGGGCCGACTGCACACAATGAGCAGTTCTTC. Translation: CASTFSGGPTAHNEQFF.

V gene TRBV10-3 combines with J gene TRBJ1-5, with 10 bases that match TRBD1. Trimming cost V 2 bases and J 0 bases; bases outside gene matches: 7. The CDR3 spans 18 residues. The germline gives CDR1 ENHRY, CDR2 SYGVKD. The chain's CDR3 is CAISEPGDRGFSNQPQHF. The CDR3 DNA sequence: TGTGCCATCAGTGAGCCCGGGGACAGGGGATTTAGCAATCAGCCCCAGCATTTT.

This chain connects TRBV18 to TRBJ1-3; D not certain. The CDR3 is 16 amino acids. The germline V gene has CDR1 KGHSH and CDR2 LQKENI. V lost 1 base and J lost 3, with 13 bases in between. CDR3 in DNA: TGTGCCAGCTCACCACTGACACCTTTTTATGGAAACACCATATATTTT. Translating it yields CASSPLTPFYGNTIYF.

This rearrangement joins TRBV27 to TRBJ1-5; D not resolved. V dropped 6 bases and J dropped 3 bases, with 6 bases sitting between them. The V gene's germline CDR1 is MNHEY and CDR2 SMNVEV (reference sequence). The CDR3 length is 12 residues. CDR3 in amino acids: CASRENNQPQHF. The CDR3 nucleotides are TGTGCCAGCAGAGAGAACAATCAGCCCCAGCATTTT.

This clone was picked up a small number of times. The rearrangement links TRBV7-9 to TRBJ1-1; D gene ambiguous. Germline CDR1 is SEHNR and CDR2 is FQNEAQ (reference sequence). V lost 5 bases and J lost 6, with 10 bases in between. The CDR3 spans 12 residues. The CDR3, as DNA: TGTGCCAGCAGCCCCTCCCGGGCTGAAGCTTTCTTT. Translation gives CASSPSRAEAFF.

The V and J genes are TRBV5-6 and TRBJ1-1; 9 bases are shared with TRBD1. Per the germline V gene, CDR1 is SGHDT and CDR2 is YYEEEE. The CDR3 is 15 residues long. After removal of 2 bases from V and 4 bases from J, the junction contained 6 bases not matched to a gene. The CDR3 DNA follows: TGTGCCAGCAGCTTCTCAGGGACAGGGATCACTGAAGCTTTCTTT. It is translated as CASSFSGTGITEAFF.

The V call is TRBV29-1, the J call TRBJ1-1; 7 bases fit TRBD1. CDR3 length: 16 residues. With 2 bases clipped from V and 1 base from J, the junction kept 10 bases outside the gene matches. Germline CDR1 and CDR2: SQVTM and ANQGSEA. The CDR3 nucleotides read TGCAGCGTTGAAACCAATAACCAGGGGGGGAACACTGAAGCTTTCTTT. Protein sequence: CSVETNNQGGNTEAFF.

The genes are TRBV5-1 and TRBJ1-4; a possible D gene is TRBD1 (6 bases). Germline V gene data show CDR1 as SGHRS and CDR2 as YFSETQ. The ends were cut back, 0 bases at V and 5 bases at J, with 8 bases in the middle. The CDR3 consists of 14 residues. CDR3 bases: TGCGCCAGCAGCTTGGGGACAGCGAATGAAAAACTGTTTTTT. This codes for CASSLGTANEKLFF.